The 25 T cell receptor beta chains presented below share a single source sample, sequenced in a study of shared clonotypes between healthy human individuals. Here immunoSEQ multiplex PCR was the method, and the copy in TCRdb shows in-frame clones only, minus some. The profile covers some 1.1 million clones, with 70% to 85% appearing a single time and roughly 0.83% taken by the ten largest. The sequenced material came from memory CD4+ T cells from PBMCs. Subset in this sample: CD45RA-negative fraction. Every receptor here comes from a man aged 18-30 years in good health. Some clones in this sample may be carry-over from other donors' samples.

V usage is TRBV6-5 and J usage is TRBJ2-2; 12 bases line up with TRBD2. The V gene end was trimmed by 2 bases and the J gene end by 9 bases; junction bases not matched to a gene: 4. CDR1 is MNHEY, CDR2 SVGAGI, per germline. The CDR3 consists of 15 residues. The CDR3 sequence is CASSYVTSGRRELFF. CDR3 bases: TGTGCCAGCAGTTACGTGACTAGCGGGAGACGGGAGCTGTTTTTT.

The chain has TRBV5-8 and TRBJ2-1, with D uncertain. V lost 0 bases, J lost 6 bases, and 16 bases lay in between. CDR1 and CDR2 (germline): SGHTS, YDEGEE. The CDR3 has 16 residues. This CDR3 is CASSLDGSAGGNEQFF. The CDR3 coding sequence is TGTGCCAGCAGCTTGGACGGATCAGCTGGTGGCAATGAGCAGTTCTTC.

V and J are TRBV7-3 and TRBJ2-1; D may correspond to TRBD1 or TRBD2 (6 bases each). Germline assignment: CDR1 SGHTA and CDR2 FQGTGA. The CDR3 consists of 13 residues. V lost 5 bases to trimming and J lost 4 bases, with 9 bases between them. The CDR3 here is CASSAGQYNEQFF. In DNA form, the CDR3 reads TGTGCCAGCAGCGCGGGACAATACAATGAGCAGTTCTTC.

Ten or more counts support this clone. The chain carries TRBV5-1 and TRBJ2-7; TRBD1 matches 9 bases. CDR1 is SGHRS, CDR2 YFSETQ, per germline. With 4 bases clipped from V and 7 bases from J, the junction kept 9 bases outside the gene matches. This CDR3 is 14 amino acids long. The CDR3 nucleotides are TGCGCCAGCAGCCGAGAACAGGGGGCTAGGGAGCAGTACTTC. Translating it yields CASSREQGAREQYF. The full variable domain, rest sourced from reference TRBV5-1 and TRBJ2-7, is KAGVTQTPRYLIKTRGQQVTLSCSPISGHRSVSWYQQTPGQGLQFLFEYFSETQRNKGNFPGRFSGRQFSNSRSEMNVSTLELGDSALYLCASSREQGAREQYFGPGTRLTVT.

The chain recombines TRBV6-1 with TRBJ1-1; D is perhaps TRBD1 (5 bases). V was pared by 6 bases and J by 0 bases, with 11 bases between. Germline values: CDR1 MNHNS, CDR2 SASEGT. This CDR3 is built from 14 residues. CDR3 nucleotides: TGTGCCAGCAGGCGGGGGGAAATGAACACTGAAGCTTTCTTT. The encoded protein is CASRRGEMNTEAFF.

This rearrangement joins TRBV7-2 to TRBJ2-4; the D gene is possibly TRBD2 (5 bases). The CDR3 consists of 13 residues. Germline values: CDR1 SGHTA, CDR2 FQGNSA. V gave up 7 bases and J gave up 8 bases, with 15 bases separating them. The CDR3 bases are TGTGCCAGCAACACTAGAGATGCGGACATTCAGTACTTC. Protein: CASNTRDADIQYF.

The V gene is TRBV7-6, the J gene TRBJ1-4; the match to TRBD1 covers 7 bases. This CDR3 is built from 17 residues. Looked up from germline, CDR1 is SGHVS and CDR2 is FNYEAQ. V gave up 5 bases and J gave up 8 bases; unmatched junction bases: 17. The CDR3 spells CASSPHVSDEGAEKLFF. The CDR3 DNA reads TGTGCCAGCAGCCCCCACGTATCAGACGAGGGGGCGGAAAAACTGTTTTTT.

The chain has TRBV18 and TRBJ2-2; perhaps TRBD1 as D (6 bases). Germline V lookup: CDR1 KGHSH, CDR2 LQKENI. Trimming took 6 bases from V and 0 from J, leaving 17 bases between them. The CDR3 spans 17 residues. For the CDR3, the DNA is TGTGCCAGCTCTCCAGCAATAGCAGGGGCGAACACCGGGGAGCTGTTTTTT. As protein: CASSPAIAGANTGELFF.

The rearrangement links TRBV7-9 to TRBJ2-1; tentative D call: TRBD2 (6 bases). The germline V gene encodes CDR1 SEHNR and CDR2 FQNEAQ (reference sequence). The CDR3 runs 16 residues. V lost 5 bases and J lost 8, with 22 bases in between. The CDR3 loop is CASSPQRRGWLDEQFF. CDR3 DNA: TGTGCCAGCAGCCCACAGAGGAGGGGTTGGCTTGATGAGCAGTTCTTC.

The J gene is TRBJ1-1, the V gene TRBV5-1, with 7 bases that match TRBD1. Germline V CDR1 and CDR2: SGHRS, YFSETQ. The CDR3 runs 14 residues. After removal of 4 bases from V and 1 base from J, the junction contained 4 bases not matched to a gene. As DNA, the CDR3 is TGCGCCAGCAGCCCGGACAGGACGAACACTGAAGCTTTCTTT. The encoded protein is CASSPDRTNTEAFF.

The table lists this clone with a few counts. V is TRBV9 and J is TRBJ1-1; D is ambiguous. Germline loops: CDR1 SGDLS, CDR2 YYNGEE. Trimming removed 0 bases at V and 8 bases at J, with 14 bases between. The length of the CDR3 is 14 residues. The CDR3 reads CASSVAFEQREAFF. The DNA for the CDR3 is TGTGCCAGCAGCGTAGCTTTCGAGCAGCGAGAAGCTTTCTTT.

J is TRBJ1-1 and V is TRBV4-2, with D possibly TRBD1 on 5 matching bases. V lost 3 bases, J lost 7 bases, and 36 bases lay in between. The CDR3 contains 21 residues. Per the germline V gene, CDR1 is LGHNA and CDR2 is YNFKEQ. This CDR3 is CASSQRWGRRYAGGGLSEAFF. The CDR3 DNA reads TGTGCCAGCAGCCAGCGGTGGGGCAGAAGATATGCGGGGGGTGGTCTCAGTGAAGCTTTCTTT.

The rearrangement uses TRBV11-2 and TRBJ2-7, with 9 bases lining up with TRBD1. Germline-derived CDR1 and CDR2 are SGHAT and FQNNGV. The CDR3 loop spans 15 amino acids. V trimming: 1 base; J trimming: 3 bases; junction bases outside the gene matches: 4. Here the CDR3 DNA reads TGTGCCAGCAGCTTAGCCTCGGGACAGGGCTACGAGCAGTACTTC. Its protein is CASSLASGQGYEQYF. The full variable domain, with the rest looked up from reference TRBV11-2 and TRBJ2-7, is EAGVAQSPRYKIIEKRQSVAFWCNPISGHATLYWYQQILGQGPKLLIQFQNNGVVDDSQLPKDRFSAERLKGVDSTLKIQPAKLEDSAVYLCASSLASGQGYEQYFGPGTRLTVT.

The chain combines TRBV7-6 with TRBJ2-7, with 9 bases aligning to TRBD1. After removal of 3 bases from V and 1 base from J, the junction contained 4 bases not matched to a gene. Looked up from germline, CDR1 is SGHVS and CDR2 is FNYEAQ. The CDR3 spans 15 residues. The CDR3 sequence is CASSLAGQGSYEQYF. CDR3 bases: TGTGCCAGCAGCTTGGCCGGACAGGGGTCCTACGAGCAGTACTTC.

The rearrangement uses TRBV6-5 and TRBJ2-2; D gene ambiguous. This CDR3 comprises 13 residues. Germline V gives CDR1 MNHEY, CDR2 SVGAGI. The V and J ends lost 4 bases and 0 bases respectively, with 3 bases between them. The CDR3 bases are TGTGCCAGCAGTTGGGCGAACACCGGGGAGCTGTTTTTT. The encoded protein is CASSWANTGELFF.

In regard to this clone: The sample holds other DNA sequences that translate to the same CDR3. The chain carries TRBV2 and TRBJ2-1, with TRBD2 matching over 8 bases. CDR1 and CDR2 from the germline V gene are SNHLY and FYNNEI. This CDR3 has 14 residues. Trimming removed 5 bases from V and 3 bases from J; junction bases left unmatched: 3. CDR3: CASSPGGSYNEQFF. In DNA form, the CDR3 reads TGTGCCAGCAGTCCGGGGGGGAGCTACAATGAGCAGTTCTTC.

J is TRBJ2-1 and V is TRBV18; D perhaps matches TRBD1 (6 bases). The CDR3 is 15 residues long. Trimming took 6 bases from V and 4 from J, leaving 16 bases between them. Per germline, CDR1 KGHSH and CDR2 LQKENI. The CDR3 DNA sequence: TGTGCCAGCTCCCTGAATCAGGGGACATACAATGAGCAGTTCTTC. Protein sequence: CASSLNQGTYNEQFF.

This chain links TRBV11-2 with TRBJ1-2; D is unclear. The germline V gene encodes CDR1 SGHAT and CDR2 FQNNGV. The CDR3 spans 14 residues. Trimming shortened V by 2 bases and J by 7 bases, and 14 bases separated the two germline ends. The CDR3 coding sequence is TGTGCCAGCAGCTTAAGGCCCGGAGAGGGTGGCTACACCTTC. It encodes CASSLRPGEGGYTF.

The CDR3 spells CAWSAAGLNQPQHF. The CDR3 DNA is TGTGCCTGGAGTGCCGCAGGTCTTAATCAGCCCCAGCATTTT. The rearrangement uses TRBV30 and TRBJ1-5; D call uncertain. CDR3 length: 14 amino acids. Deletions cut 1 base from V and 4 bases from J, with 11 bases between. Germline V gene data show CDR1 as GTSNPN and CDR2 as SVGIG (reference sequence). The whole variable domain, filled in from reference TRBV30 and TRBJ1-5, reads SQTIHQWPATLVQPVGSPLSLECTVEGTSNPNLYWYRQAAGRGLQLLFYSVGIGQISSEVPQNLSASRPQDRQFILSSKKLLLSDSGFYLCAWSAAGLNQPQHFGDGTRLSIL.

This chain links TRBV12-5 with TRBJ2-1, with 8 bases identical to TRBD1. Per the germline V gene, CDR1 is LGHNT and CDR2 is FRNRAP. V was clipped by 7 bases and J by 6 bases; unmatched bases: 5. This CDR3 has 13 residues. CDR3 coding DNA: TGTGCTAGTGCCCTGGACAGGGCCAATGAGCAGTTCTTC. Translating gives CASALDRANEQFF.

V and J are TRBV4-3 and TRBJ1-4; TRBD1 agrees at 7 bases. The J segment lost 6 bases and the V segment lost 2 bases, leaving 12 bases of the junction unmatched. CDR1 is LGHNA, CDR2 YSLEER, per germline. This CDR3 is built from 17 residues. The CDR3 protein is CASSQRLRGDSYEKLFF. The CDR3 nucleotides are TGCGCCAGCAGCCAACGACTACGAGGGGACAGTTATGAAAAACTGTTTTTT.

In DNA, the CDR3 is TGTGCCAGCACTGTGCGAGATACGCAGTATTTT. It specifies CASTVRDTQYF. V usage is TRBV2 and J usage is TRBJ2-3; D is unresolved. CDR1 is SNHLY and CDR2 is FYNNEI in the germline V gene. The V end lost 7 bases, the J end lost 5 bases, and 7 bases lay between the germline ends. CDR3 length: 11 residues.

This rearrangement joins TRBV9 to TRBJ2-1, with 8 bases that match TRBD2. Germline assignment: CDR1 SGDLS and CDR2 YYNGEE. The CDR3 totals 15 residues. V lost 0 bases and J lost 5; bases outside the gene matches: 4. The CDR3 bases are TGTGCCAGCAGCGTAGTAAGTAGCGGGGACAATGAGCAGTTCTTC. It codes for CASSVVSSGDNEQFF.

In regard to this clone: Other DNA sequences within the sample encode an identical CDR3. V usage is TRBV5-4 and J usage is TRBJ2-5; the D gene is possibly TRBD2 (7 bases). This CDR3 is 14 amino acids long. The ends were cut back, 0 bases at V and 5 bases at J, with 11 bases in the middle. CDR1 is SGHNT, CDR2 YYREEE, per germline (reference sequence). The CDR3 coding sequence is TGTGCCAGCAGCTTGGCCGGGGGGCGGGAGACCCAGTACTTC. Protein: CASSLAGGRETQYF.

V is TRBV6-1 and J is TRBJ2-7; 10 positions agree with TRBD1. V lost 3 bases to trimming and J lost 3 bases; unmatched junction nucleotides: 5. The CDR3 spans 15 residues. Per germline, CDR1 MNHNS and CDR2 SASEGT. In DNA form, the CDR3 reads TGTGCCAGCAGTGATCCGGACAGGGGGTACTACGAGCAGTACTTC. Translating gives CASSDPDRGYYEQYF.